These 6 T cell receptor beta chains were all obtained from the same sample, sequenced in a study of T cell repertoires in cytomegalovirus infection. No cognate antigen is known for these TCRs. TCRdb recomputed calls from the reads with MiXCR, one row per CDR3 protein. Among some 500,000 distinct CDR3 sequences, over 35% were seen once, and the ten largest hold 48%. The specimen comprised cultured PBMCs, sampled from culture after CMV antigen stimulation. These TCRs come from a human donor in good health (CMV status not recorded). Some clones in this sample may be carry-over from other donors' samples.

This clonotype was recorded once. This rearrangement joins TRBV4-1 to TRBJ1-5; D not resolved. The germline gives CDR1 MGHRA, CDR2 YSYEKL. The CDR3 sequence is 15 residues long. The germline V and J ends were trimmed by 2 bases and 1 base, with 9 bases remaining between them. CDR3 region: CASSQFVRSNQPQHF. CDR3 bases: TGCGCCAGCAGCCAATTTGTACGGAGCAATCAGCCCCAGCATTTT.

This clonotype was counted a few times. This chain joins TRBV7-6 and TRBJ2-2, with TRBD2 as a possible D gene (6 bases). The CDR3 totals 17 residues. Germline assignment: CDR1 SGHVS and CDR2 FNYEAQ. The germline V and J ends were trimmed by 1 base and 0 bases, with 12 bases remaining between them. Written as DNA, the CDR3 is TGTGCCAGCAGCTTAGGGAGGGTTTTTGCGAACACCGGGGAGCTGTTTTTT. Translating it yields CASSLGRVFANTGELFF.

This clonotype was counted a few times. This rearrangement joins TRBV12-3 or TRBV12-4 to TRBJ2-4; tentative D call: TRBD2 (6 bases). Deletions cut 8 bases from V and 8 bases from J, with 19 bases between. CDR3 length: 14 amino acids. Written as DNA, the CDR3 is TGTGCCAGCCCGGGGGAGCCGGGACGGGACATTCAGTACTTC. Translation gives CASPGEPGRDIQYF.

V gene TRBV27 combines with J gene TRBJ1-2; D is perhaps TRBD1 (5 bases). Germline CDR1 is MNHEY and CDR2 is SMNVEV (reference sequence). V dropped 3 bases and J dropped 2 bases, with 10 bases sitting between them. The CDR3 length is 14 residues. CDR3 protein: CASSLTAYNYGYTF. CDR3 DNA: TGTGCCAGCAGTTTGACAGCCTACAACTATGGCTACACCTTC.

This rearrangement joins TRBV7-2 to TRBJ2-2, with 12 bases fitting TRBD2. After removal of 1 base from V and 3 bases from J, the junction contained 9 bases not matched to a gene. The CDR3 consists of 19 residues. Germline V lookup: CDR1 SGHTA, CDR2 FQGNSA. The CDR3 nucleotides read TGTGCCAGCAGCTTAGATCCCCTAGCGGGAGGGCCTGACACCGGGGAGCTGTTTTTT. Translating it yields CASSLDPLAGGPDTGELFF.

This clonotype was seen repeatedly, ten times or more. The rearrangement uses TRBV7-8 and TRBJ2-5, with TRBD2 identical over 9 bases. The CDR3 contains 16 residues. J gave up 2 bases and V 5 bases, and 9 bases lay outside the gene matches. Germline V gene data show CDR1 as SGHVS and CDR2 as FQNEAQ. The CDR3 region has the DNA TGTGCCAGCAGCCCCGTAGCGGGGGTTAGACAAGAGACCCAGTACTTC. It encodes CASSPVAGVRQETQYF.